This record looks at one TCR beta chain sequence and its context. Time point defined: persistent/refractory GD, antithyroid drugs over 5 years with positive TRAb. The TCR library was prepared using RNA isolated from PBMCs. The data were obtained in a study of regulatory T cells in long-lasting Graves disease. V lost 6 bases and J lost 4, with 16 bases in between. The CDR3 is made up of 15 amino acids. Combining iRepertoire HTBI primers with Arm-PCR of CDR3 regions, the authors built TCR beta libraries. TCRdb reprocessed the multiplex PCR reads with MiXCR, giving one entry per CDR3 protein. This table holds hundreds of thousands of distinct CDR3 sequences, 30% found once.

The clonotype was recovered from a female donor with Graves disease. The specimen comprised peripheral blood mononuclear cells (PBMCs), sampled when the disease was refractory, from a patient treated with antithyroid drugs. This chain links TRBV12-3 or TRBV12-4 with TRBJ1-5; D might be TRBD1 (5 bases). The CDR3 DNA reads as TGTGCCAGCAGCCTCAGACAGTTGGGGAATCAGCCCCAGCATTTT. Amino acids: CASSLRQLGNQPQHF.